The next 17 T cell receptor beta chains were all read from a single sample in a study of T cells in Graves' hyperthyroidism and ophthalmopathy. TCR beta CDR3 region amplification was performed from RNA transcripts. HTBI primers drove first-round RT-PCR of the TCR CDR3. TCRdb re-called the multiplex PCR reads through MiXCR, storing one row per CDR3 protein. In the table there are 380,000 or so distinct CDR3 sequences, about 19% of which are singletons. Sequences were obtained from blood. The receptors stem from a woman under 30 with Graves' hyperthyroidism.

In this sample, this clonotype turned up many times. This sequence joins TRBV5-1 and TRBJ2-2, with D tentatively TRBD2 (5 bases). CDR1 and CDR2 (germline): SGHRS, YFSETQ. V was clipped by 0 bases and J by 4 bases, with 13 bases between them. The CDR3 has 16 amino acids. CDR3 region: CASSLDRYEGTGELFF. CDR3 in DNA: TGCGCCAGCAGCTTGGACCGATACGAGGGCACCGGGGAGCTGTTTTTT.

The sample holds many counts of this clonotype. The V and J genes are TRBV6-5 and TRBJ2-7; the D call may be TRBD1 or TRBD2 (5 bases each). The CDR3 totals 13 residues. The V and J ends lost 6 bases and 0 bases respectively, with 9 bases between them. Per germline, CDR1 MNHEY and CDR2 SVGAGI. Here the CDR3 DNA reads TGTGCCAGCAGCTACGGGACCTCCTACGAGCAGTACTTC. Translation: CASSYGTSYEQYF.

This clonotype has ten or more counts. The rearrangement joins TRBV13 to TRBJ1-3; no reliable D call. This CDR3 has 15 residues. Trimming removed 5 bases at V and 0 bases at J, with 11 bases between. Germline V CDR1 and CDR2: PRHDT, FYEKMQ (reference sequence). As DNA, the CDR3 is TGTGCCAGCAGCCCCAGAGCCGCCTCTGGAAACACCATATATTTT. It encodes CASSPRAASGNTIYF.

The sample holds many counts of this clonotype. The genes are TRBV6-1 and TRBJ1-5; a weak D match, TRBD1 (5 bases). The CDR3 is 15 residues long. Trimming took 11 bases from V and 3 from J, leaving 20 bases between them. Germline values: CDR1 MNHNS, CDR2 SASEGT. In DNA, the CDR3 is TGTGCCGCAAAAGCCGCGTCGGGGCTCAATCAGCCCCAGCATTTT. This codes for CAAKAASGLNQPQHF.

This clonotype was counted a few times. The rearrangement joins TRBV24-1 to TRBJ2-3; D remains ambiguous. This CDR3 is built from 17 residues. The V end was cut by 4 bases, the J end by 2 bases, with 18 bases between. Germline CDR1 reads KGHDR; CDR2 reads SFDVKD. The CDR3 reads CATSDPRDGGYTDTQYF. In nucleotides, the CDR3 is TGTGCCACCAGTGACCCGCGCGACGGCGGCTACACAGATACGCAGTATTTT.

This clonotype appeared many times. The chain employs TRBV27 and TRBJ2-3; 7 nucleotides agree with TRBD2. This CDR3 region has 16 residues. Losses at the gene ends were 2 bases for V and 1 base for J; bases not matched to a gene: 6. Germline V gives CDR1 MNHEY, CDR2 SMNVEV (reference sequence). The CDR3 DNA reads as TGTGCCAGCAGTTTAGGGAGGGGAATGGGCACAGATACGCAGTATTTT. Translating gives CASSLGRGMGTDTQYF.

This clonotype was seen many times. The chain carries TRBV7-3 and TRBJ2-7; D call uncertain. V lost 5 bases and J lost 1, with 12 bases in between. Germline V gives CDR1 SGHTA, CDR2 FQGTGA. CDR3 length: 14 residues. The CDR3 protein is CASSPSSGSYEQYF. CDR3 DNA: TGTGCCAGCAGCCCCTCATCCGGTTCCTACGAGCAGTACTTC.

This clonotype was detected ten times or more. The chain employs TRBV11-1 and TRBJ1-5; D uncertain. V was trimmed by 0 bases and J by 0 bases, leaving 12 bases between them. Germline assignment: CDR1 SGHAT and CDR2 FQDESV (reference sequence). This CDR3 comprises 17 residues. The CDR3 DNA sequence: TGTGCCAGCAGCTTAGCGCACCAAATCGATAGCAATCAGCCCCAGCATTTT. Its protein product is CASSLAHQIDSNQPQHF.

This clonotype was seen a few times. This chain connects TRBV18 to TRBJ2-6; D ambiguous. V lost 1 base to trimming and J lost 0 bases, with 16 bases between them. Looked up from germline, CDR1 is KGHSH and CDR2 is LQKENI. The length of the CDR3 is 19 residues. The CDR3, as DNA: TGTGCCAGCTCACCACTAATTCTTGCCAGCACCTCTGGGGCCAACGTCCTGACTTTC. The encoded protein is CASSPLILASTSGANVLTF.

This clonotype has at least ten counts. This sequence joins TRBV29-1 and TRBJ2-7; 8 nucleotides align to TRBD1. Germline V gene lookup returns CDR1 SQVTM and CDR2 ANQGSEA. The V and J ends lost 0 bases and 0 bases, in that order; junction bases with no gene match: 7. This CDR3 is 16 amino acids long. DNA of the CDR3: TGCAGCGTTGAAGACTCATCCGGGACAGGCTCCTACGAGCAGTACTTC. Amino acids: CSVEDSSGTGSYEQYF.

This clonotype was seen many times. The chain couples TRBV5-1 to TRBJ1-1; D remains ambiguous. This CDR3 spans 16 amino acids. Trimming took off 0 bases at V and 0 bases at J, with 12 bases between the two ends. Germline loops: CDR1 SGHRS, CDR2 YFSETQ. CDR3 in amino acids: CASSLVAGLMNTEAFF. The CDR3 DNA is TGCGCCAGCAGCTTGGTGGCAGGACTTATGAACACTGAAGCTTTCTTT. Filled out from reference TRBV5-1 and TRBJ1-1, the complete variable domain reads KAGVTQTPRYLIKTRGQQVTLSCSPISGHRSVSWYQQTPGQGLQFLFEYFSETQRNKGNFPGRFSGRQFSNSRSEMNVSTLELGDSALYLCASSLVAGLMNTEAFFGQGTRLTVV.

In its sample, this clonotype was seen many times. V gene TRBV20-1 combines with J gene TRBJ1-1; TRBD1 aligns across 7 bases. In germline, CDR1 is DFQATT, CDR2 SNEGSKA (reference sequence). With V trimmed by 3 bases and J by 0 bases, 4 bases remained unmatched. This CDR3 is 14 amino acids long. As DNA, the CDR3 is TGCAGTGCTAGTAGGGACAGAATGAACACTGAAGCTTTCTTT. Translation gives CSASRDRMNTEAFF.

This clonotype was observed at least ten times. The chain joins TRBV4-2 to TRBJ2-7; 10 bases line up with TRBD2. Per the germline V gene, CDR1 is LGHNA and CDR2 is YNFKEQ. The CDR3 runs 15 residues. The V and J ends lost 1 base and 2 bases, in that order; junction bases with no gene match: 2. In DNA form, the CDR3 reads TGTGCCAGCAGCCAAGTAGCGGGGGGAGCCTACGAGCAGTACTTC. Translating gives CASSQVAGGAYEQYF.

This clonotype was recorded many times. The gene calls are TRBV20-1 and TRBJ2-5, with TRBD2 identical over 9 bases. From germline, CDR1 is DFQATT and CDR2 SNEGSKA (reference sequence). V lost 4 bases, J lost 5 bases, and 5 bases stayed unmatched. The CDR3 totals 13 residues. The CDR3: CSATLAGAETQYF. CDR3 sequence (DNA): TGCAGTGCTACCTTAGCGGGGGCGGAGACCCAGTACTTC.

V usage is TRBV7-2 and J usage is TRBJ2-5, with 11 bases lining up with TRBD2. The germline V gene encodes CDR1 SGHTA and CDR2 FQGNSA. This CDR3 is built from 16 residues. Unmatched junction bases numbered 9, after V lost 5 bases and J lost 4 bases. The CDR3 bases are TGTGCCAGCAGCCCAATGGGGCTAGCGGGAGGAGAGACCCAGTACTTC. Translation gives CASSPMGLAGGETQYF.

Ten or more counts support this clonotype. J is TRBJ2-2 and V is TRBV7-2, with D perhaps TRBD2 (5 bases). V lost 4 bases and J lost 7, with 16 bases in between. Looked up from germline, CDR1 is SGHTA and CDR2 is FQGNSA. This CDR3 is built from 15 residues. The CDR3 loop reads CASSSPGVRVGELFF. The CDR3 DNA follows: TGTGCCAGCAGCTCCCCTGGGGTGAGGGTCGGGGAGCTGTTTTTT.

CDR3 region: CARQGAVEAFF. The CDR3, as DNA: TGTGCCAGACAGGGGGCTGTTGAAGCTTTCTTT. This chain links TRBV19 with TRBJ1-1; 9 bases fit TRBD1. Per the germline V gene, CDR1 is LNHDA and CDR2 is SQIVND (reference sequence). There are 11 residues in the CDR3. V shed 9 bases and J 7 bases; nucleotides not matched to a gene: 3.